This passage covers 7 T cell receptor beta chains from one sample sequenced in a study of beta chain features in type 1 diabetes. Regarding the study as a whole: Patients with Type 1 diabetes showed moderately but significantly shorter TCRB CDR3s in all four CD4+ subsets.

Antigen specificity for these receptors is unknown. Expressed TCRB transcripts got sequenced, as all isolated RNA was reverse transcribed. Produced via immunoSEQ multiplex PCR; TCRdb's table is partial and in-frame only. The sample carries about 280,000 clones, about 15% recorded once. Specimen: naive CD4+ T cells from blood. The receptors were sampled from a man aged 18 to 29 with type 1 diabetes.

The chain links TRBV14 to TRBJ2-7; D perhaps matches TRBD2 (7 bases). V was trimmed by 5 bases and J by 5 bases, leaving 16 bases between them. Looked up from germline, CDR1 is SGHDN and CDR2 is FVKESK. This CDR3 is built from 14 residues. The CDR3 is CASSSTGRGHEQYF. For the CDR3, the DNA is TGTGCCAGCAGCTCCACAGGGAGGGGCCACGAGCAGTACTTC.

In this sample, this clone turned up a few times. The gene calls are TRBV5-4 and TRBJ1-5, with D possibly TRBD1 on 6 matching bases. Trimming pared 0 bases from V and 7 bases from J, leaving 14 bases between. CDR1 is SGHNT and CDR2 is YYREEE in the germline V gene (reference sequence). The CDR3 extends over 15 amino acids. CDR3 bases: TGTGCCAGCAGCTTGGGCGGACAGAAGGGGCAGCCCCAGCATTTT. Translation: CASSLGGQKGQPQHF.

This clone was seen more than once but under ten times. DNA of the CDR3: TGTGCCAGCAGCGTGGAGCGGGACTCCTACGAGCAGTACTTC. It encodes CASSVERDSYEQYF. This chain uses TRBV9 with TRBJ2-7, with TRBD2 matching over 7 bases. The CDR3 has 14 amino acids. V was pared by 2 bases and J by 0 bases, with 2 bases of the junction left unmatched. Germline V CDR1 and CDR2: SGDLS, YYNGEE. The full variable domain, its missing parts supplied by reference TRBV9 and TRBJ2-7, is DSGVTQTPKHLITATGQRVTLRCSPRSGDLSVYWYQQSLDQGLQFLIQYYNGEERAKGNILERFSAQQFPDLHSELNLSSLELGDSALYFCASSVERDSYEQYFGPGTRLTVT.

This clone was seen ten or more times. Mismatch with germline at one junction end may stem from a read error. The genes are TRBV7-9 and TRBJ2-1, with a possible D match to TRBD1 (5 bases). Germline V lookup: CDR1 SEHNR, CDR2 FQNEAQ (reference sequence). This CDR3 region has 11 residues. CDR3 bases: TGTGCCAGCAGCTTATCGACAGAAGGGGTCTTC. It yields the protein CASSLSTEGVF.

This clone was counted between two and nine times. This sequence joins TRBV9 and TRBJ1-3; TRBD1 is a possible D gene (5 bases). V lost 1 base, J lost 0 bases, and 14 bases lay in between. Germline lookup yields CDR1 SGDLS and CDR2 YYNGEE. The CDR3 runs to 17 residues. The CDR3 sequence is CASSVSQGSTSGNTIYF. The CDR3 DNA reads TGTGCCAGCAGCGTATCCCAGGGATCGACCTCTGGAAACACCATATATTTT. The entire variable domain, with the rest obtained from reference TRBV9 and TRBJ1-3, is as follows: DSGVTQTPKHLITATGQRVTLRCSPRSGDLSVYWYQQSLDQGLQFLIQYYNGEERAKGNILERFSAQQFPDLHSELNLSSLELGDSALYFCASSVSQGSTSGNTIYFGEGSWLTVV.

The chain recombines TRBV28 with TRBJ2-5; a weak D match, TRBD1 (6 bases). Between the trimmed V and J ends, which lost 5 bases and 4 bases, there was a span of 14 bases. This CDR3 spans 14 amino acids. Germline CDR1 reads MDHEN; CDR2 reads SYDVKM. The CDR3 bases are TGTGCCAGCAGTCTACAGGGTCAGCCAGAGACCCAGTACTTC. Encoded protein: CASSLQGQPETQYF.

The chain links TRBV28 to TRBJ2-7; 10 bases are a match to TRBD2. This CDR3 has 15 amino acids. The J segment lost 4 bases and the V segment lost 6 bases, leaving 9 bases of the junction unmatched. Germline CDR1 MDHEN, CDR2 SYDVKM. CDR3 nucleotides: TGTGCCAGCAGACGAAGGACTAGCGGAGTTTACGAGCAGTACTTC. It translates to CASRRRTSGVYEQYF.